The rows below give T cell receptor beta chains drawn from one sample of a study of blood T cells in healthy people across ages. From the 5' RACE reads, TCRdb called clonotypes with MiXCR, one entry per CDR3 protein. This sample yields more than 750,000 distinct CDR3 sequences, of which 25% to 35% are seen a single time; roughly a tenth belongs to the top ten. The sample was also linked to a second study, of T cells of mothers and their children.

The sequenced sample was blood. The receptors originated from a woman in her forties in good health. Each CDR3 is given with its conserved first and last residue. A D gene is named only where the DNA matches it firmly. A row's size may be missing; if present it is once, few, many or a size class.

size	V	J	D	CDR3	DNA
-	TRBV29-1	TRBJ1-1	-	CSVEGQDMNTEAFF	TGCAGCGTTGAAGGACAAGACATGAACACTGAAGCTTTCTTT
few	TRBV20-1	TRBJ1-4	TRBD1	CSAGQGASTNEKLFF	TGCAGTGCCGGACAGGGGGCCTCAACTAATGAAAAACTGTTTTTT
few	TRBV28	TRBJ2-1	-	CASRLSGGNEQFF	TGTGCCAGCAGACTTAGCGGTGGGAATGAGCAGTTCTTC
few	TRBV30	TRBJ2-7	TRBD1	CAWKTGTVTYEQYF	TGTGCCTGGAAAACCGGGACAGTCACCTACGAGCAGTACTTC
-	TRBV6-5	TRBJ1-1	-	CASRAVPRDTEAFF	TGTGCCAGCAGAGCAGTACCAAGGGACACTGAAGCTTTCTTT
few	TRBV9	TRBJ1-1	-	CASSPRAGGMIHTEAFF	TGTGCCAGCAGCCCCCGGGCGGGGGGCATGATTCACACTGAAGCTTTCTTT
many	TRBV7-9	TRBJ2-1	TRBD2	CASSPPFRGGNEQFF	TGTGCCAGCAGCCCCCCGTTCCGGGGGGGTAATGAGCAGTTCTTC
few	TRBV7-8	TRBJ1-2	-	CASSLFQLNGYTF	TGTGCCAGCAGCTTATTCCAGTTGAATGGCTACACCTTC
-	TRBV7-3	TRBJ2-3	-	CASSLTAPPDTQYF	TGTGCCAGCAGCTTAACAGCTCCCCCAGATACGCAGTATTTT
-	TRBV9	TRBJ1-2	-	CASSVDQGYYGYTF	TGTGCCAGCAGCGTAGATCAGGGCTACTATGGCTACACCTTC
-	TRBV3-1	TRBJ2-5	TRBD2	CASSQVAGGSQETQYF	TGTGCCAGCAGCCAAGTTGCGGGGGGTAGTCAAGAGACCCAGTACTTC
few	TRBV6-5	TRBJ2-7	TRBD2	CASSSRGGGEQYF	TGTGCCAGCAGTTCGCGGGGGGGTGGGGAGCAGTACTTC
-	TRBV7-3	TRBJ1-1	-	CASSPITVSEAFF	TGTGCCAGCAGCCCAATTACGGTATCTGAAGCTTTCTTT
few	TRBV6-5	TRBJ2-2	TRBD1	CASSYQGTVKTGELFF	TGTGCCAGCAGTTACCAAGGGACAGTGAAGACCGGGGAGCTGTTTTTT
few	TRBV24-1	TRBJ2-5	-	CATSDRRSQETQYF	TGTGCCACCAGTGACAGAAGATCACAAGAGACCCAGTACTTC
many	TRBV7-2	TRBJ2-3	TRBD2	CASSLYPGGFSTDTQYF	TGTGCCAGCAGCTTATATCCGGGGGGGTTTAGCACAGATACGCAGTATTTT
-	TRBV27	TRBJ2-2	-	CAKGVGTGELFF	TGTGCCAAGGGGGTTGGCACCGGGGAGCTGTTTTTT
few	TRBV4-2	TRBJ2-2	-	CASSQDSSTGELFF	TGTGCCAGCAGCCAAGATTCCAGCACCGGGGAGCTGTTTTTT
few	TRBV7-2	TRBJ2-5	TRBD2	CASSLGRLAVAGETQYF	TGTGCCAGCAGCTTAGGAAGGCTAGCGGTGGCGGGGGAGACCCAGTACTTC
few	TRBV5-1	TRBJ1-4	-	CASSLEGGGYEKLFF	TGCGCCAGCAGCCTTGAGGGGGGAGGCTATGAAAAACTGTTTTTT
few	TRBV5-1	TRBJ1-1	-	CASSPRQGDSEAFF	TGCGCCAGCAGCCCCCGGCAGGGAGACTCTGAAGCTTTCTTT
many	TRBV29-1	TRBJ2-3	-	CSVAPEDTQYF	TGCAGCGTTGCCCCGGAGGATACGCAGTATTTT